The TCR beta chain described here comes from a study of T-cell reconstitution after alpha-beta-depleted transplantation in children. Study observations and caveats: In patients about two months after transplant, alpha-beta T cells reportedly arose from several hundred expanded graft clones. A year had passed since transplant, and T-cell counts and diversity by then came mostly from newly produced T cells. Elevated TCRbeta diversity at day 60 was traced, in some patients, to surviving recipient T cells and thymic progenitors.

CDR3 length equals 15 residues. V lost 2 bases, J lost 4 bases, and 8 bases stayed unmatched. Per germline, CDR1 MNHEY and CDR2 SMNVEV (reference sequence). With respect to this clonotype: Antigen unknown.

Preparation of the TCRbeta library used unique molecular identifiers. TCRdb ran MiXCR on the PCR reads and lists one entry per CDR3 protein. The table has 300,000 to 350,000 distinct CDR3 sequences, under 20% seen once; the top ten hold about 41%. J is TRBJ2-7 and V is TRBV27, with TRBD1 identical over 7 bases. The specimen comprised PBMCs, mostly from graft donor cells, sampled 360 days after TCRalphabeta/CD19-depleted stem cell transplant. This receptor was identified in a male patient aged 2 to 9 who had a stem cell transplant for acute lymphoblastic leukemia, so the T cells may come from the graft donor. This CDR3 reads CASSLTRDREYEQYF. In DNA form, the CDR3 reads TGTGCCAGCAGTTTAACCCGGGACAGAGAGTACGAGCAGTACTTC.